What follows is one TCR beta chain and its context. The sample comes from a study of blood T cell repertoires in COVID-19. Study-wide background: Acute-phase and convalescent COVID-19 samples originated in the United States, Italy and Spain. PBMCs, B-cell-depleted T cells, or T cells provided the cDNA or gDNA that made up the material.

Methods used by the authors: Reference gene primer amplification in the assay estimated nucleated cell counts. Clones were read by immunoSEQ multiplex PCR, and TCRdb kept only the in-frame ones, dropping some. The D gene and trimming were derived from the DNA, and the V and J assignments and clone size from that table. The sample has some 100,000 clones; roughly 88% are singletons. Sequenced: peripheral blood. The source of this sequence is a woman in her 70s with acute or convalescent COVID-19.

The chain's CDR3 is CASSLQEFYGYTF. The CDR3 nucleotides are TGTGCCAGCAGCTTACAGGAATTCTATGGCTACACCTTC. V gene TRBV5-6 combines with J gene TRBJ1-2; D is perhaps TRBD1 (5 bases). Germline-derived CDR1 and CDR2 are SGHDT and YYEEEE. The CDR3 extends over 13 amino acids. V lost 2 bases and J lost 4, with 9 bases in between.